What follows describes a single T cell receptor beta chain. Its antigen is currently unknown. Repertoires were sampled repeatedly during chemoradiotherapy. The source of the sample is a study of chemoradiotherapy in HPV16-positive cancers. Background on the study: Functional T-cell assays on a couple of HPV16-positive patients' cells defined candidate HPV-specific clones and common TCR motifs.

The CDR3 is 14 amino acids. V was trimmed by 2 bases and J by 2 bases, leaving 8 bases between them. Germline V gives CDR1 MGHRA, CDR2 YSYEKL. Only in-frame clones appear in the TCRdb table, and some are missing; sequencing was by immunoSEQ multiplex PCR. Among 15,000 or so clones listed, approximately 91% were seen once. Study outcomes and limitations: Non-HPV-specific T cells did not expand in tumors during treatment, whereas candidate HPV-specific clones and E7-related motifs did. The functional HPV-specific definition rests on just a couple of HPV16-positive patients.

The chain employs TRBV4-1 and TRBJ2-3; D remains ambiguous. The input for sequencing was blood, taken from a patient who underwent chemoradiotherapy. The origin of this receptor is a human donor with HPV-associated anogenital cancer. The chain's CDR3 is CASSQRKDTDTQYF. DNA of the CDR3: TGCGCCAGCAGCCAAAGGAAGGACACAGATACGCAGTATTTT.